Each of the 18 T cell receptor beta chains below was sequenced from the same sample in a study of T cell responses to AZD1222 COVID-19 vaccine. TCRdb's copy holds only in-frame clones and misses some; the assay was immunoSEQ multiplex PCR. The table lists about 100,000 clones, about 90% of them singletons, with 1.7% in the top ten. Sequencing was performed on peripheral blood, taken on day 0 of AZD1222 vaccination. The source is an adult in good health.

The V gene is TRBV4-2, the J gene TRBJ2-7, with TRBD2 identical over 13 bases. The CDR3 loop spans 17 amino acids. Germline V gene data show CDR1 as LGHNA and CDR2 as YNFKEQ. After removal of 3 bases from V and 7 bases from J, the junction contained 12 bases not matched to a gene. CDR3 nucleotide sequence: TGTGCCAGCAGCCATCGTGTCGGGACTAGCGGGAATGGTGAGCAGTACTTC. This translates into CASSHRVGTSGNGEQYF.

V usage is TRBV28 and J usage is TRBJ1-1; D ambiguous. Germline values: CDR1 MDHEN, CDR2 SYDVKM. V lost 5 bases, J lost 7 bases, and 14 bases lay in between. This CDR3 region has 13 residues. The CDR3 loop reads CASSQSTLGEAFF. CDR3 nucleotide sequence: TGTGCCAGCAGTCAATCGACCCTTGGTGAAGCTTTCTTT.

This sequence joins TRBV3-1 (or the pseudogene TRBV3-2) and TRBJ2-6; unclear D gene. This CDR3 is 13 amino acids long. Trimming took off 4 bases at V and 3 bases at J, with 4 bases between the two ends. Germline V CDR1 and CDR2: LGHDT, YNNKEL (reference sequence). CDR3 bases: TGTGCCAGCAGCCCCTATGGGGCCAACGTCCTGACTTTC. It is translated as CASSPYGANVLTF.

Of note for this clone: Additional DNA sequences in this sample encode the identical CDR3. For the CDR3, the DNA is TGTGCCAGCTCACCAGGGCTAGCCACAGATACGCAGTATTTT. As protein: CASSPGLATDTQYF. This rearrangement joins TRBV18 to TRBJ2-3, with D possibly TRBD2 on 5 matching bases. V dropped 2 bases and J dropped 2 bases, with 8 bases sitting between them. The CDR3 runs 14 residues. Germline V gene sequence: CDR1 KGHSH, CDR2 LQKENI.

The chain recombines TRBV28 with TRBJ1-5; D ambiguous. The germline V and J ends were trimmed by 5 bases and 2 bases, with 13 bases remaining between them. The CDR3 consists of 15 residues. From germline, CDR1 is MDHEN and CDR2 SYDVKM. The CDR3 reads CASSAGLSGNQPQHF. CDR3 sequence (DNA): TGTGCCAGCAGTGCTGGGTTGTCTGGCAATCAGCCCCAGCATTTT.

This clone showed up just once. The chain joins TRBV2 to TRBJ1-2; 12 nucleotides align to TRBD1. The V and J ends lost 4 bases and 3 bases, in that order; junction bases with no gene match: 9. The length of the CDR3 is 17 residues. CDR1 and CDR2 from the germline V gene are SNHLY and FYNNEI. CDR3 sequence: CASSAQGTGGPDYGYTF. The DNA of the CDR3 is TGTGCCAGCAGTGCTCAGGGGACAGGGGGCCCCGACTATGGCTACACCTTC. Filled out from reference TRBV2 and TRBJ1-2, the complete variable domain reads EPEVTQTPSHQVTQMGQEVILRCVPISNHLYFYWYRQILGQKVEFLVSFYNNEISEKSEIFDDQFSVERPDGSNFTLKIRSTKLEDSAMYFCASSAQGTGGPDYGYTFGSGTRLTVV.

This clone was seen once. The chain joins TRBV9 to TRBJ1-4; the D gene is possibly TRBD1 (5 bases). CDR1 and CDR2 from the germline V gene are SGDLS and YYNGEE. Trimming took off 0 bases at V and 0 bases at J, with 12 bases between the two ends. The CDR3 runs to 17 residues. CDR3 nucleotides: TGTGCCAGCAGCGTAGAAGGAGGGGTTTCAACTAATGAAAAACTGTTTTTT. Translated: CASSVEGGVSTNEKLFF.

This clone was picked up one time. The chain is built from TRBV4-2 and TRBJ2-1, with D hard to call. The length of the CDR3 is 13 residues. CDR1 and CDR2 (germline): LGHNA, YNFKEQ. Trimming shortened V by 2 bases and J by 7 bases, and 9 bases separated the two germline ends. Here the CDR3 reads CASSQPGYNEQFF. CDR3 coding DNA: TGTGCCAGCAGCCAACCCGGTTATAATGAGCAGTTCTTC.

The V call is TRBV19, the J call TRBJ1-1; D might be TRBD1 (5 bases). CDR1 is LNHDA and CDR2 is SQIVND in the germline V gene (reference sequence). V gave up 7 bases and J gave up 5 bases, with 17 bases separating them. There are 14 residues in the CDR3. In DNA, the CDR3 is TGTGCCAGTAACCCCTCGGGGGGAGGGACTGAAGCTTTCTTT. Protein product: CASNPSGGGTEAFF.

The V and J genes are TRBV10-3 and TRBJ1-5; a possible D gene is TRBD1 (6 bases). The CDR3 runs 16 residues. V was clipped by 2 bases and J by 3 bases, with 14 bases between them. The germline V gene encodes CDR1 ENHRY and CDR2 SYGVKD. As DNA, the CDR3 is TGTGCCATCAGTGAGCAGGGGATGGGGAACAATCAGCCCCAGCATTTT. Amino acid sequence: CAISEQGMGNNQPQHF.

The V call is TRBV18, the J call TRBJ2-1; unclear D gene. This CDR3 has 14 amino acids. The ends were cut back, 3 bases at V and 2 bases at J, with 8 bases in the middle. Germline-derived CDR1 and CDR2 are KGHSH and LQKENI. The CDR3 spells CASSPPKTYNEQFF. The CDR3 DNA follows: TGTGCCAGCTCACCCCCTAAGACCTACAATGAGCAGTTCTTC.

The gene calls are TRBV7-9 and TRBJ1-1; D gene unclear. Between the trimmed V and J ends, which lost 2 bases and 1 base, there was a span of 5 bases. The CDR3 runs 13 residues. Germline assignment: CDR1 SEHNR and CDR2 FQNEAQ (reference sequence). The DNA for the CDR3 is TGTGCCAGCAGCTTACCGACGAACACTGAAGCTTTCTTT. Translating it yields CASSLPTNTEAFF.

The V call is TRBV12-5, the J call TRBJ1-1; no definite D call. CDR3 size: 15 residues. V was trimmed by 8 bases and J by 1 base, leaving 17 bases between them. The germline gives CDR1 LGHNT, CDR2 FRNRAP. CDR3 nucleotides: TGTGCTAGTAGCTCCCCCGGGAGTCAGAACACTGAAGCTTTCTTT. Translated, it gives CASSSPGSQNTEAFF.

The chain recombines TRBV5-1 with TRBJ1-6; D remains ambiguous. This CDR3 contains 17 residues. V lost 0 bases, J lost 5 bases, and 15 bases lay in between. From germline, CDR1 is SGHRS and CDR2 YFSETQ. The CDR3 is CASSLGSEAANNSPLHF. The CDR3 DNA follows: TGCGCCAGCAGCTTGGGTTCTGAGGCAGCGAATAATTCACCCCTCCACTTT.

V is TRBV14 and J is TRBJ2-3; no firm D call. The V gene lost 1 base and the J gene lost 0 bases, with 5 bases spanning the gap. The length of the CDR3 is 14 residues. Germline-derived CDR1 and CDR2 are SGHDN and FVKESK. The DNA for the CDR3 is TGTGCCAGCAGCCAAGGGCCGAGCACAGATACGCAGTATTTT. This sequence encodes CASSQGPSTDTQYF.

The chain carries TRBV27 and TRBJ2-1, with D unresolved. The germline V gene encodes CDR1 MNHEY and CDR2 SMNVEV (reference sequence). This CDR3 spans 13 amino acids. The V and J ends lost 1 base and 5 bases respectively, with 6 bases between them. As DNA, the CDR3 is TGTGCCAGCAGTTTATTAAAAGACAATGAGCAGTTCTTC. Residues: CASSLLKDNEQFF.

The rearrangement joins TRBV5-4 to TRBJ2-5, with D uncertain. CDR1 and CDR2 (germline): SGHNT, YYREEE (reference sequence). The CDR3 is made up of 14 amino acids. Trimming removed 0 bases from V and 3 bases from J, with 9 bases in between. The CDR3 loop reads CASSLDGPEETQYF. The CDR3 region has the DNA TGTGCCAGCAGCTTGGACGGGCCAGAAGAGACCCAGTACTTC. Full variable domain (outside the CDR3, taken from reference TRBV5-4 and TRBJ2-5): ETGVTQSPTHLIKTRGQQVTLRCSSQSGHNTVSWYQQALGQGPQFIFQYYREEENGRGNFPPRFSGLQFPNYSSELNVNALELDDSALYLCASSLDGPEETQYFGPGTRLLVL.

CDR3 protein: CAWSVMQWELFF. The CDR3 coding sequence is TGTGCCTGGAGTGTAATGCAGTGGGAGCTGTTTTTT. The rearrangement uses TRBV30 and TRBJ2-2; D remains ambiguous. The CDR3 runs to 12 residues. V was cut by 0 bases and J by 9 bases, with 8 bases left in between. Germline assignment: CDR1 GTSNPN and CDR2 SVGIG (reference sequence).